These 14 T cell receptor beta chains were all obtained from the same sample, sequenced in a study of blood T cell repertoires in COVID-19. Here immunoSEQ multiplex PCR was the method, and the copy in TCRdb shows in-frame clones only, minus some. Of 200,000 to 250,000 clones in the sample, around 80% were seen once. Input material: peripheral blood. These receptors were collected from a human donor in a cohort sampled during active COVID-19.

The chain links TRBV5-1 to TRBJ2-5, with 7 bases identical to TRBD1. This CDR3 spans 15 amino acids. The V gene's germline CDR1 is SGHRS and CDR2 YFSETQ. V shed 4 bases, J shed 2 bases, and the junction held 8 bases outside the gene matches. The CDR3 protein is CASSLTPRGQETQYF. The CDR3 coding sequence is TGCGCCAGCAGCCTCACGCCCAGGGGGCAAGAGACCCAGTACTTC.

Here the CDR3 reads CASNGQPRDTQYF. CDR3 sequence (DNA): TGTGCCAGTAATGGACAGCCCCGGGATACGCAGTATTTT. V and J are TRBV19 and TRBJ2-3; D is perhaps TRBD1 (6 bases). The CDR3 spans 13 residues. V lost 7 bases to trimming and J lost 6 bases, with 14 bases between them. Germline lookup yields CDR1 LNHDA and CDR2 SQIVND (reference sequence). The full variable domain, rest sourced from reference TRBV19 and TRBJ2-3, is DGGITQSPKYLFRKEGQNVTLSCEQNLNHDAMYWYRQDPGQGLRLIYYSQIVNDFQKGDIAEGYSVSREKKESFPLTVTSAQKNPTAFYLCASNGQPRDTQYFGPGTRLTVL.

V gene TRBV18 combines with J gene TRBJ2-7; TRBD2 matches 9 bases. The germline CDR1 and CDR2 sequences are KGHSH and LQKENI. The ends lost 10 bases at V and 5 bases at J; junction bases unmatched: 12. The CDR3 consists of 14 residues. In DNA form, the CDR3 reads TGTGCCACTAAAGGGCGGGAGGGTTCCCACGAGCAGTACTTC. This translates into CATKGREGSHEQYF.

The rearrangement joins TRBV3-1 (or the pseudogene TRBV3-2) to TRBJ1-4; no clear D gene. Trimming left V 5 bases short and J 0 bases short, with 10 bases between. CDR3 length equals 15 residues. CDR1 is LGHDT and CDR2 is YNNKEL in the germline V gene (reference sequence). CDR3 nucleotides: TGTGCCAGCAGCGATCTAAATCCAACTAATGAAAAACTGTTTTTT. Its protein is CASSDLNPTNEKLFF.

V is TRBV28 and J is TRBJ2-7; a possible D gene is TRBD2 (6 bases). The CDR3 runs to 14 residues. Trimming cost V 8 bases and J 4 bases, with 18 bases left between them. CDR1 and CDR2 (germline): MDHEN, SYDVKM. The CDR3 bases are TGTGCCAGCGGGGGTTGGGGGGTCGCTTACGAGCAGTACTTC. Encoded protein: CASGGWGVAYEQYF.

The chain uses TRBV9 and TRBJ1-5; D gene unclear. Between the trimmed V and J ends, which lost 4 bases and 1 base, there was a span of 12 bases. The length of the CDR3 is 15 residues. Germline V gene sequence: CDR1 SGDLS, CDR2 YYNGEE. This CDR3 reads CASSPSGESNQPQHF. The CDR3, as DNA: TGTGCCAGCAGCCCCAGCGGAGAAAGCAATCAGCCCCAGCATTTT.

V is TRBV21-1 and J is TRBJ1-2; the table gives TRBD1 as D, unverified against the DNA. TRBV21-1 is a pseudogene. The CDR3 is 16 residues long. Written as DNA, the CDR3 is TGTGCCAGCAGCAGGGGACAGGTGCGATTTCTTTGTGGCTACACCTTC. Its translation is CASSRGQVRFLCGYTF.

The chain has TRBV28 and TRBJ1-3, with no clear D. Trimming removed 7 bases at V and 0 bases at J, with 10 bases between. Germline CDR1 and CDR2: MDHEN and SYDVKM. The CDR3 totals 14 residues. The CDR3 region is CASKERYSGNTIYF. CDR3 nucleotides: TGTGCCAGCAAGGAGCGTTACTCTGGAAACACCATATATTTT.

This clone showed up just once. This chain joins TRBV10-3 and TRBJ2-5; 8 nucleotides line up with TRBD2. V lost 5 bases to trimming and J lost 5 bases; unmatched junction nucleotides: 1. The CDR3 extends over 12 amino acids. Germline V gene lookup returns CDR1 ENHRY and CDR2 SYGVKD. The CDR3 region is CAISPGGETQYF. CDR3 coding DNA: TGTGCCATCAGTCCGGGGGGGGAGACCCAGTACTTC.

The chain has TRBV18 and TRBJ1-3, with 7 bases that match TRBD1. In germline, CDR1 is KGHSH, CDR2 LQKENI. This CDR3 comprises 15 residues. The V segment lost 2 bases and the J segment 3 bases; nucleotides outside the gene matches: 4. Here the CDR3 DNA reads TGTGCCAGCTCACCATCGACAGGGCATGGAAACACCATATATTTT. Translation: CASSPSTGHGNTIYF. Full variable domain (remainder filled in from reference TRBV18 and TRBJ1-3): NAGVMQNPRHLVRRRGQEARLRCSPMKGHSHVYWYRQLPEEGLKFMVYLQKENIIDESGMPKERFSAEFPKEGPSILRIQQVVRGDSAAYFCASSPSTGHGNTIYFGEGSWLTVV.

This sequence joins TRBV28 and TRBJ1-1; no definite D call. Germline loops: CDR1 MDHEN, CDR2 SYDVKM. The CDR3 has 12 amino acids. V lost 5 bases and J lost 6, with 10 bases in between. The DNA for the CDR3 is TGTGCCAGCAGTGAGAGGGATCCTGAAGCTTTCTTT. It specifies CASSERDPEAFF.

The CDR3 DNA reads as TGTGCCAGCAGTGAAGATTTTAGCGGGAGGGCAGATACGCAGTATTTT. Translation gives CASSEDFSGRADTQYF. J is TRBJ2-3 and V is TRBV2; TRBD2 aligns across 11 bases. The CDR3 spans 16 residues. The ends lost 1 base at V and 4 bases at J; junction bases unmatched: 4. Germline loops: CDR1 SNHLY, CDR2 FYNNEI.

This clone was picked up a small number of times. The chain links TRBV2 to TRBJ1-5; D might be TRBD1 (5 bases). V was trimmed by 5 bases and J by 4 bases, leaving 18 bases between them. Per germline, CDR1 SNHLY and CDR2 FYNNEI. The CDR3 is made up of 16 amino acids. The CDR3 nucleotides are TGTGCCAGCAGTATAGGACCGGGACTCCTGAATCAGCCCCAGCATTTT. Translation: CASSIGPGLLNQPQHF. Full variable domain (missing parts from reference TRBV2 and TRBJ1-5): EPEVTQTPSHQVTQMGQEVILRCVPISNHLYFYWYRQILGQKVEFLVSFYNNEISEKSEIFDDQFSVERPDGSNFTLKIRSTKLEDSAMYFCASSIGPGLLNQPQHFGDGTRLSIL.

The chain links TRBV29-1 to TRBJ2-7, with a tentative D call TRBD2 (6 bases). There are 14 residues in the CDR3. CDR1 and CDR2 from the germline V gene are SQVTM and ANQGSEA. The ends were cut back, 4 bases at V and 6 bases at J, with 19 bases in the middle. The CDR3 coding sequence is TGCAGCGTTGTCGGGAGCAGAAGGGTGGGCGAGCAGTACTTC. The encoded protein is CSVVGSRRVGEQYF.